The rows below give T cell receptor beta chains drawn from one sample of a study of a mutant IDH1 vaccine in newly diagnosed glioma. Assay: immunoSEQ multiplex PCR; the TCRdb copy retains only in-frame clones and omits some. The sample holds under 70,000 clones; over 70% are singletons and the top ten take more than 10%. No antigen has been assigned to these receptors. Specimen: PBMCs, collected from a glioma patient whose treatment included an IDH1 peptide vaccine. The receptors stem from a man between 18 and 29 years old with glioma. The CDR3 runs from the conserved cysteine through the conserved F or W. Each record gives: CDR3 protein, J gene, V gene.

CATSRDRGPNYEQYF | TRBJ2-7 | TRBV15
CASSYGMYSSVAEAFF | TRBJ1-1 | TRBV6-5
CASTSPGAANTEAFF | TRBJ1-1 | TRBV19
CASSSPGGGGDTQYF | TRBJ2-3 | TRBV7-9
CASSLSPGTGRGEQYF | TRBJ2-7 | TRBV27
CASSTTDPRQVDNSPLHF | TRBJ1-6 | TRBV27
CASSQRLGAQYF | TRBJ2-5 | TRBV14
CASSQGLGDATNEKLFF | TRBJ1-4 | TRBV4-3
CASSRPGTDTQYF | TRBJ2-3 | TRBV5-6
CASSSPGLAGANEQFF | TRBJ2-1 | TRBV5-1
CASSLAGVASTDTQYF | TRBJ2-3 | TRBV5-1
CASSQGLVNAYEQYF | TRBJ2-7 | TRBV4-3
CASSLAPPGGQGYGYTF | TRBJ1-2 | TRBV7-2
CATGPQNTEAFF | TRBJ1-1 | TRBV4-2
CASTSPGGGASGANVLTF | TRBJ2-6 | TRBV28
CASSYRLRGNTEAFF | TRBJ1-1 | TRBV6-6
CASSPGTELYGYTF | TRBJ1-2 | TRBV5-4
CASSLSRTDEQYF | TRBJ2-7 | TRBV28
CASSPTGQMFYEQYF | TRBJ2-7 | TRBV9